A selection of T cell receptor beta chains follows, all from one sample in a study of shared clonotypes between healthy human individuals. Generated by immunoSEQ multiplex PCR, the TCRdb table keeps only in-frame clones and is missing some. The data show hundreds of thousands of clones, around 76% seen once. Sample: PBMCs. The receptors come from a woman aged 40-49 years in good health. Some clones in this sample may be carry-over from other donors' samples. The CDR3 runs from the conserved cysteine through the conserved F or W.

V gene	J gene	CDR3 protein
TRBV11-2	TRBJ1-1	CASSLVGDTEAFF
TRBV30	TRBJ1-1	CAWSVGGPNTEAFF
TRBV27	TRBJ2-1	CASSLRPANEQFF
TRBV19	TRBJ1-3	CASRSYDRTTQGSGNTIYF
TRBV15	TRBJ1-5	CATSRDRIAGQPQHF
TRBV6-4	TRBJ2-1	CASSDLTSTEQFF
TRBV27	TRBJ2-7	CATPGASGRSYEQYF
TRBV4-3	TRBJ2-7	CASSQGTGLYEQYF
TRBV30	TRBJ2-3	CAWSDGGTSTDTQYF
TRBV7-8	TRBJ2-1	CASSLGLAGYYEQFF
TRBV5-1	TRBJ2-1	CASSLVGSDEQFF
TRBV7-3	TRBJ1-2	CASSLNGQGDYGYTF
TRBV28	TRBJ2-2	CASSLPSGLITGELFF
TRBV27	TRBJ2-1	CASSSKREQFF
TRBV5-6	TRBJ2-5	CASSRLAGVGETQYF
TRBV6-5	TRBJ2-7	CASGRLAGVYEQYF
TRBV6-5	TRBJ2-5	CASSYRGGWETQYF
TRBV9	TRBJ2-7	CASSVSGKSSYEQYF
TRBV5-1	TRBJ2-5	CASSLGLGIKETQYF
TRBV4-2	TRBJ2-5	CASSQTHTGTQYF
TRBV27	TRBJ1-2	CASSYRQAPNYYGYTF
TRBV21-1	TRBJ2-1	CASSKGTGILYNEQFF
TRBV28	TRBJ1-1	CASSRWDRDTEAFF
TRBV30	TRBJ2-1	CAWSVGVASSYNEQFF
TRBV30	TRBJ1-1	CAWSVGQRNTEAFF
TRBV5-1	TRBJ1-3	CASSLRGSDGNTIYF
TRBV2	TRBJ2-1	CASSASVEQFF
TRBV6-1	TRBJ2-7	CASSEVYGGVQYEQYF
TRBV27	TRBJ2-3	CASSLSRATDTQYF
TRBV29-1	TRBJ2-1	CSVEESGTGFIGEQFF
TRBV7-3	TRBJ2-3	CASSPSRRSTDTQYF
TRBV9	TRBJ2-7	CASSTTGQGGYEQYF
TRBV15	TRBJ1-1	CATSRDLGFEAFF
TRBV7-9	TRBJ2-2	CASSKRVAGDRTGELFF
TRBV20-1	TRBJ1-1	CSAPGSTEAFF
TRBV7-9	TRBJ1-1	CASGQGLNTEAFF
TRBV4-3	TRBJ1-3	CASSQEYLTGNTIYF
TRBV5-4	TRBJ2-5	CASSLKREAPGTQYF
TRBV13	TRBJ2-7	CASSLGLAGGMYSYEQYF
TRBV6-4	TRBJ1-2	CASSDSAGGNEFRGYTF
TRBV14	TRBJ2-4	CASGPRQGIQYF
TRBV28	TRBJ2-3	CASSLPRTDTQYF
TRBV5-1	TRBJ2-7	CASSLGGDGSYEQYF
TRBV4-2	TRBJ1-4	CASRHRGDNEKLFF
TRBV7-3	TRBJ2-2	CASSLLAGVGTGELFF
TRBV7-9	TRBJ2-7	CASSVGDGTYEQYF
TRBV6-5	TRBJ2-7	CASSYTTSWSSYEQYF
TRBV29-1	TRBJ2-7	CSAGTYEQYF
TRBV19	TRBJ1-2	CASSIGGSGYTF
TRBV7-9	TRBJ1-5	CASSLTGDQPQHF
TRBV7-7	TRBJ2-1	CASSQGLKDEQFF
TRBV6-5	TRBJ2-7	CASSYRTGSSYEQYF
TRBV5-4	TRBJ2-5	CASSLGGTGGLIETQYF
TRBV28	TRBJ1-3	CASSFGGLGNTIYF
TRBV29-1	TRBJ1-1	CSVGGPGGTEAFF
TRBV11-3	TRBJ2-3	CASSQTSDTDTQYF
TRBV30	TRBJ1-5	CACSPGQGPSPQHF
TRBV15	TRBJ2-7	CATSRGWSGYEQYF
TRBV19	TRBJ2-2	CASSSTSGRINTGELFF